One TCR beta chain is described in this entry. This entry comes from a study of shared clonotypes between healthy human individuals. Method: immunoSEQ multiplex PCR; TCRdb's copy keeps in-frame clones and lacks some. The table records roughly 1 million clones, approximately 76% of them present only once. From germline, CDR1 is SGHRS and CDR2 YFSETQ. The CDR3 is 16 amino acids. The germline V and J ends were trimmed by 4 bases and 6 bases, with 23 bases remaining between them. This receptor was taken from a man in his late teens or twenties in good health. Sequenced material: memory CD4+ T cells sorted from blood. The subset is: CD45RA-negative fraction. The chain is built from TRBV5-1 and TRBJ2-7, with D perhaps TRBD2 (6 bases). The CDR3 bases are TGCGCCAGCAGCGAGGGTCCTAGCAGCGGGTCTGGCGAGCAGTACTTC. This codes for CASSEGPSSGSGEQYF. Based on the CDR3 plus reference TRBV5-1 and TRBJ2-7, the full variable domain is KAGVTQTPRYLIKTRGQQVTLSCSPISGHRSVSWYQQTPGQGLQFLFEYFSETQRNKGNFPGRFSGRQFSNSRSEMNVSTLELGDSALYLCASSEGPSSGSGEQYFGPGTRLTVT.